Below are 9 T cell receptor beta chains sequenced from a single sample in a study of CD8 T cells in ankylosing spondylitis. A single record per CDR3 protein comes from TCRdb applying MiXCR to the 5' RACE reads. In the table there are nearly 350,000 distinct CDR3 sequences, roughly 15% of which are singletons. The source material was blood, either unsorted or a sorted T cell fraction (not recorded which). All receptors come from a male donor with ankylosing spondylitis or in good health (not recorded which).

The CDR3 spells CASRPFPRETTEAFF. As DNA, the CDR3 is TGTGCCAGCAGACCCTTCCCTCGGGAGACCACTGAAGCTTTCTTT. The rearrangement joins TRBV6-1 to TRBJ1-1; D gene ambiguous. This CDR3 region has 15 residues. Per the germline V gene, CDR1 is MNHNS and CDR2 is SASEGT. V was shortened by 6 bases and J by 4 bases, with 18 bases between the two germline ends.

The rearrangement uses TRBV12-3 or TRBV12-4 and TRBJ2-5; TRBD1 is a possible D gene (6 bases). V was clipped by 6 bases and J by 5 bases, with 13 bases between them. This CDR3 spans 13 amino acids. The CDR3 protein is CASRQQGRETQYF. The CDR3 bases are TGTGCCAGCAGGCAACAGGGTAGGGAGACCCAGTACTTC.

The chain recombines TRBV5-1 with TRBJ2-2; tentatively, D is TRBD1 (5 bases). Looked up from germline, CDR1 is SGHRS and CDR2 is YFSETQ. This CDR3 is built from 14 residues. The V and J ends lost 2 bases and 3 bases respectively, with 8 bases between them. The CDR3 DNA follows: TGCGCCAGCAGCTTTGGGGCGGACACCGGGGAGCTGTTTTTT. Its translation: CASSFGADTGELFF.

The chain links TRBV12-3 or TRBV12-4 to TRBJ1-2, with no clear D. The length of the CDR3 is 14 residues. The V gene lost 3 bases and the J gene lost 8 bases, with 16 bases spanning the gap. The CDR3 DNA sequence: TGTGCCAGCAGTTTGCTTGCCGGGATTGAAGGCTACACCTTC. Its translation is CASSLLAGIEGYTF.

In this sample, this clonotype turned up a few times. The chain has TRBV10-3 and TRBJ2-3; TRBD2 matches 8 bases. Germline values: CDR1 ENHRY, CDR2 SYGVKD. J lost 6 bases, V lost 8 bases, and 13 bases had no gene match. This CDR3 region has 15 residues. Written as DNA, the CDR3 is TGTGCCATCGCGGGGGCTGGCGGGGGGCCGGATACGCAGTATTTT. Translated, it gives CAIAGAGGGPDTQYF.

This clonotype has just a few counts. V gene TRBV5-1 combines with J gene TRBJ2-3; D call uncertain. V was clipped by 0 bases and J by 7 bases, with 9 bases between them. CDR1 is SGHRS and CDR2 is YFSETQ in the germline V gene. CDR3 size: 13 residues. The CDR3 DNA reads as TGCGCCAGCAGCTTGGGAGGAGAGAATACGCAGTATTTT. This codes for CASSLGGENTQYF.

This clonotype has a count of ten or more. The V and J genes are TRBV5-1 and TRBJ1-2, with D perhaps matching TRBD1 (5 bases). The CDR3 contains 13 residues. Per the germline V gene, CDR1 is SGHRS and CDR2 is YFSETQ. Trimming took off 3 bases at V and 1 base at J, with 7 bases between the two ends. CDR3 sequence (DNA): TGCGCCAGCAGCTACGACAGTAACTATGGCTACACCTTC. It codes for CASSYDSNYGYTF.

The V gene is TRBV6-1, the J gene TRBJ1-1; 8 bases line up with TRBD1. This CDR3 is 14 amino acids long. J was trimmed by 5 bases and V by 7 bases; bases with no gene match: 9. Germline-derived CDR1 and CDR2 are MNHNS and SASEGT. CDR3 coding DNA: TGTGCCAGCATTGGGGACAGGTGGGAGACTGAAGCTTTCTTT. This gives the protein CASIGDRWETEAFF.

This clonotype was picked up a small number of times. The genes are TRBV2 and TRBJ2-7; 11 bases line up with TRBD2. The J segment lost 0 bases and the V segment lost 1 base, leaving 20 bases of the junction unmatched. Germline V lookup: CDR1 SNHLY, CDR2 FYNNEI. The CDR3 runs to 22 residues. CDR3 nucleotides: TGTGCCAGCAGTGAAGAAGCCTTCAGGAGGGCTAGCGGGGGGCCCAGCTCCTACGAGCAGTACTTC. Protein sequence: CASSEEAFRRASGGPSSYEQYF. The full variable domain, its missing parts supplied by reference TRBV2 and TRBJ2-7, is EPEVTQTPSHQVTQMGQEVILRCVPISNHLYFYWYRQILGQKVEFLVSFYNNEISEKSEIFDDQFSVERPDGSNFTLKIRSTKLEDSAMYFCASSEEAFRRASGGPSSYEQYFGPGTRLTVT.